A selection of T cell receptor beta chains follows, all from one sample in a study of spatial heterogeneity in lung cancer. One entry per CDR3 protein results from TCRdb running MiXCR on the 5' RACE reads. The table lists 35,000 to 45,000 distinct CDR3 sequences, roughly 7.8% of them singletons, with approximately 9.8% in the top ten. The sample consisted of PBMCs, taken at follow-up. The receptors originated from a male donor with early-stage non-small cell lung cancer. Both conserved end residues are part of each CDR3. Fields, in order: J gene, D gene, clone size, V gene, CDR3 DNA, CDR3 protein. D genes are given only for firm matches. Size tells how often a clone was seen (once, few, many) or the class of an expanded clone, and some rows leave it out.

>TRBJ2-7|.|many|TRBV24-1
TGTGCCACCAGTGGAAAACCGGGACACACCTACGAGCAGTACTTC
CATSGKPGHTYEQYF
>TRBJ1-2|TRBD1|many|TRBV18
TGTGCCAGCTCACCCCGGTCACAGGGGGCGGAAGGCTACACCTTC
CASSPRSQGAEGYTF
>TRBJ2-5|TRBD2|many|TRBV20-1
TGCAGTGCTCCCTGGTCTAGCGGGGATGAGACCCAGTACTTC
CSAPWSSGDETQYF
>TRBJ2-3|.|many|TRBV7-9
TGTGCCAGCAGTGCAAGAGATACGCAGTATTTT
CASSARDTQYF
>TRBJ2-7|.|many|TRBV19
TGTGCCAGTAGTGTAGGACTCCAGAGGGAGCAGTACTTC
CASSVGLQREQYF
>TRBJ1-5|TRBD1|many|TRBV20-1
TGCAGTGCTAGAGCAGGGGGGGAAAATCAGCCCCAGCATTTT
CSARAGGENQPQHF
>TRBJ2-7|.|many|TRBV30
TGTGCCTGGAGTGACGGGAGCTCCTACGAGCAGTACTTC
CAWSDGSSYEQYF
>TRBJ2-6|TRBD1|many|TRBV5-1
TGCGCCAGCAGCTTGGGTCCGGGACAGCGACTCTCTGGGGCCAACGTCCTGACTTTC
CASSLGPGQRLSGANVLTF
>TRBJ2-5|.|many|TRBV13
TGTGCCAGCAGCTTACGCCAGGGGCGGGAGGAGACCCAGTACTTC
CASSLRQGREETQYF
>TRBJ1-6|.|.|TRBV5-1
TGCGCCAGCAGCTTGACCCGGGACACCCATTCACCCCTCCACTTT
CASSLTRDTHSPLHF
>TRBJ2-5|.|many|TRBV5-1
TGCGCCAGCAGCTTGGAAACCCACGAGACCCAGTACTTC
CASSLETHETQYF
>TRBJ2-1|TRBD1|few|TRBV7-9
TGTGCCAGCAGCTATACAGGGGGCAAGCACAATGAGCAGTTCTTC
CASSYTGGKHNEQFF
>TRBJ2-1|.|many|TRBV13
TGTGCCAGCAGCTTAGTGAACAATGAGCAGTTCTTC
CASSLVNNEQFF
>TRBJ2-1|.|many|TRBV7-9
TGTGCCAGCAGCCAGGTCCTATCTGGGAATGAGCAGTTCTTC
CASSQVLSGNEQFF
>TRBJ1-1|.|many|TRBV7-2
TGTGCCAGCAGCTTAGCCCTTGAAGCTTTCTTT
CASSLALEAFF
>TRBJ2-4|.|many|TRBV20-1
TGCAGTGCTAGAACCACCAAAAACATTCAGTACTTC
CSARTTKNIQYF
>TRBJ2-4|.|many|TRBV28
TGTGCCAGCAGTTCCCCGGGTCAGGGCAACATTCAGTACTTC
CASSSPGQGNIQYF
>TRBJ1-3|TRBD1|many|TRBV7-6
TGTGCCAGCAGCTTAGCCGTAGGACAGGGGAGAAACACCATATATTTT
CASSLAVGQGRNTIYF
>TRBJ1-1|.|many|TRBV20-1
TGCAGTGCTAGGGGTCAGGAGGGGTACACTGAAGCTTTCTTT
CSARGQEGYTEAFF
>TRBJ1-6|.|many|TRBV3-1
TGTGCCAGCAGCCAATTTTTACAGGAGGATTCACCCCTCCACTTT
CASSQFLQEDSPLHF
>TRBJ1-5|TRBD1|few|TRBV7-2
TGTGCCAGCAGTATGGCCGGGACAGGGGCCCAGCCCCAGCATTTT
CASSMAGTGAQPQHF
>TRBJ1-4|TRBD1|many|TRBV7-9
TGTGCCAGCAGCTCCCGGGACAGGGGTGAAAAACTGTTTTTT
CASSSRDRGEKLFF
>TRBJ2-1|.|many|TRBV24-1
TGTGCCACCAGTGATGGTACCGCTAGCTCCTACAATGAGCAGTTCTTC
CATSDGTASSYNEQFF
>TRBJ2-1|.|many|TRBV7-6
TGTGCCAGCAGCTTAGAGGGTAAGGGCTACAATGAGCAGTTCTTC
CASSLEGKGYNEQFF
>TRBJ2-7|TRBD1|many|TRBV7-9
TGTGCCAGCAGCTTAGGGGGTGGACAGGGCTACGAGCAGTACTTC
CASSLGGGQGYEQYF
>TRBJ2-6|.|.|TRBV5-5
TGTGCCAGCAGTGGGAACTCTGGGGCCAACGTCCTGACTTTC
CASSGNSGANVLTF
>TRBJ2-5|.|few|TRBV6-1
TGTGCCAGCAGTGCCCTCGGTGAGACCCAGTACTTC
CASSALGETQYF
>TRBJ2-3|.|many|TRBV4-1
TGCGCCAGCAGCCGGGACCTAGCGGAACAGGGGGATACGCAGTATTTT
CASSRDLAEQGDTQYF
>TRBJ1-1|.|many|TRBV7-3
TGTGCCAGCAGCTTACGAGCGGGGGACACTGAAGCTTTCTTT
CASSLRAGDTEAFF
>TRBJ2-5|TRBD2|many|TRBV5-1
TGCGCCAGCAGCTCCCTCGTCGGGGGGCAAGAGACCCAGTACTTC
CASSSLVGGQETQYF
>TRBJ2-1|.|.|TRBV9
TGTGCCAGCAGCGGTTCCCAAGAGCTTGAGCAGTTCTTC
CASSGSQELEQFF
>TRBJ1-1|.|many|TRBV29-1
TGCAGCGTTGAAGACTCCCGGGCAGCTTTCTTT
CSVEDSRAAFF
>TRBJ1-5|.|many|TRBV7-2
TGTGCCAGCACCACCAGTCCAGCCGATCAGCCCCAGCATTTT
CASTTSPADQPQHF
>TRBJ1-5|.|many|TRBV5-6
TGTGCCAGCAGCTTGGATAGGGATCATGACAATCAGCCCCAGCATTTT
CASSLDRDHDNQPQHF
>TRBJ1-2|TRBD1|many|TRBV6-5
TGTGCCAGCAGTAATCAGGGGGTGGTTGGCTACACCTTC
CASSNQGVVGYTF
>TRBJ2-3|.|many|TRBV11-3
TGTGCCAGCAGCCCTGGGCGCGGACTCGCCAGCACAGATACGCAGTATTTT
CASSPGRGLASTDTQYF
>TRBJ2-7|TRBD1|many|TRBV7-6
TGTGCCAGCAGCTCGTCCGGGACAGTCTACTACGAGCAGTACTTC
CASSSSGTVYYEQYF
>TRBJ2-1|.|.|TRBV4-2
TGTGCCAGCAGCCAAATGAGAGGTTATGTCTACAATGAGCAGTTCTTC
CASSQMRGYVYNEQFF
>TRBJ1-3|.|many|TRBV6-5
TGTGCCAGCAGTCAGAGCTCTGGAAACACCATATATTTT
CASSQSSGNTIYF
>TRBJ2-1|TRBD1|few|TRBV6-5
TGTGCCAGCAGTTATAGACAGGGGGCTTACAATGAGCAGTTCTTC
CASSYRQGAYNEQFF
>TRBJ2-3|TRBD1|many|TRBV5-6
TGTGCCAGCAGCCAGGACAGGGGTCCCGGCACAGATACGCAGTATTTT
CASSQDRGPGTDTQYF
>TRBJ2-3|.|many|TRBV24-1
TGTGCCACCGGACATTTAGATACGCAGTATTTT
CATGHLDTQYF
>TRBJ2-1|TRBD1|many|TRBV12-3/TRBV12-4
TGTGCCAGCAGCAAAGCCGGAGACAGGGAACGTGACAATGAGCAGTTCTTC
CASSKAGDRERDNEQFF
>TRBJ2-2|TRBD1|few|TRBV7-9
TGTGCCAGCAGCCAAACCGGGACAGGGAGGACCGGGGAGCTGTTTTTT
CASSQTGTGRTGELFF
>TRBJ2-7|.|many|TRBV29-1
TGCAGCGTTGAGGGGAGCTCCTACGAGCAGTACTTC
CSVEGSSYEQYF
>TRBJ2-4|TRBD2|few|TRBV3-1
TGTGCCAGCAGCCAAGGTGCGGGGGTATGGTACATTCAGTACTTC
CASSQGAGVWYIQYF
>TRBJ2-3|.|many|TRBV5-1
TGCGCCAGCAGTTCGGGACAAGAGTTCACAGATACGCAGTATTTT
CASSSGQEFTDTQYF
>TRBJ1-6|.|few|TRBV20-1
TGCAGTGCTAGACAGGCCTCCAGCATTAAAAATTCACCCCTCCACTTT
CSARQASSIKNSPLHF
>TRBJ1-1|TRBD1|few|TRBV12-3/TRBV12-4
TGTGCCAGCAGTTGGACAGGAACTGAAGCTTTCTTT
CASSWTGTEAFF